One and the same sample provided the 2 T cell receptor beta chains below, sequenced in a study of T cell changes during pregnancy in multiple sclerosis. Sequenced by immunoSEQ multiplex PCR; TCRdb stores in-frame clones only, minus some. Among over 65,000 clones, roughly nine tenths were seen once, and the ten largest hold under 3%. This material consisted of peripheral blood, taken in the first trimester of pregnancy. Every receptor here comes from a female donor with multiple sclerosis, enrolled in a pregnancy study.

This chain links TRBV28 with TRBJ2-3; D uncertain. V was pared by 6 bases and J by 2 bases, with 18 bases between. CDR1 MDHEN and CDR2 SYDVKM come from the germline V gene. There are 16 residues in the CDR3. The DNA for the CDR3 is TGTGCCAGCAGGCCCAGAGACTGGAGAATCACAGATACGCAGTATTTT. Translating gives CASRPRDWRITDTQYF. The full variable domain, with the rest looked up from reference TRBV28 and TRBJ2-3, is DVKVTQSSRYLVKRTGEKVFLECVQDMDHENMFWYRQDPGLGLRLIYFSYDVKMKEKGDIPEGYSVSREKKERFSLILESASTNQTSMYLCASRPRDWRITDTQYFGPGTRLTVL.

The chain is built from TRBV9 and TRBJ2-5; TRBD2 matches at 11 bases. V lost 0 bases to trimming and J lost 5 bases; unmatched junction nucleotides: 6. The CDR3 has 16 residues. Germline V lookup: CDR1 SGDLS, CDR2 YYNGEE. CDR3 sequence (DNA): TGTGCCAGCAGCGTAGGGCTAGCGGGAGGTAGGGAGACCCAGTACTTC. Its protein product is CASSVGLAGGRETQYF.